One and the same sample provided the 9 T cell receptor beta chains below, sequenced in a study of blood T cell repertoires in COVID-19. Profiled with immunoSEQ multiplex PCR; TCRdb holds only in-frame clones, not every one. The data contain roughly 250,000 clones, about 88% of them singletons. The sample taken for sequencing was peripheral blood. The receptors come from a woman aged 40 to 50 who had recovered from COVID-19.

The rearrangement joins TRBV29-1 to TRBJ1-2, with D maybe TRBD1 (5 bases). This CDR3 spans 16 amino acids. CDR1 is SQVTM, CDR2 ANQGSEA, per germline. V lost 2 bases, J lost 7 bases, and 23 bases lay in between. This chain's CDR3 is CSVESTTGVGVLGYTF. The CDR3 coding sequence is TGCAGCGTTGAAAGCACTACGGGGGTCGGGGTGCTTGGCTACACCTTC.

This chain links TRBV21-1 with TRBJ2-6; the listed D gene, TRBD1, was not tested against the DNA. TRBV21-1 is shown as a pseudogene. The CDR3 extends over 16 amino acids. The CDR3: CASSKGYRAGANVLTF. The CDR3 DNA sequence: TGTGCCAGCAGCAAGGGATACAGGGCTGGGGCCAACGTCCTGACTTTC.

This CDR3 is CASSVRLAGARNEQFF. Here the CDR3 DNA reads TGTGCCAGCAGTGTCCGACTAGCGGGAGCTAGGAATGAGCAGTTCTTC. V and J are TRBV27 and TRBJ2-1; TRBD2 agrees at 12 bases. The CDR3 sequence is 16 residues long. Germline V gene data show CDR1 as MNHEY and CDR2 as SMNVEV (reference sequence). V dropped 5 bases and J dropped 7; count of bases not matched to a gene: 9.

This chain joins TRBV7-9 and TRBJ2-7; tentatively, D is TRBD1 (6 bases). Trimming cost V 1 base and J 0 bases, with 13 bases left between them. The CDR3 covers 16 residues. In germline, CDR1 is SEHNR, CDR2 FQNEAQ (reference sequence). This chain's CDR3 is CASSLGVGTFSYEQYF. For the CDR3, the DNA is TGTGCCAGCAGCTTAGGGGTAGGGACATTCTCCTACGAGCAGTACTTC.

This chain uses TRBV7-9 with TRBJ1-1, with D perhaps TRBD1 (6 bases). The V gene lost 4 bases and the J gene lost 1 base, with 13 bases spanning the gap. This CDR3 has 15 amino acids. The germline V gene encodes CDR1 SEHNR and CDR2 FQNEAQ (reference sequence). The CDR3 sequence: CASSSYDRWNTEAFF. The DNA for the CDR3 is TGTGCCAGCAGCTCGTATGACAGGTGGAACACTGAAGCTTTCTTT.

The CDR3 sequence: CASSARGENTGELFF. Written as DNA, the CDR3 is TGTGCCAGCAGCGCCCGGGGGGAAAACACCGGGGAGCTGTTTTTT. The V call is TRBV7-3, the J call TRBJ2-2; 7 nucleotides agree with TRBD2. The CDR3 is made up of 15 amino acids. Germline CDR1 and CDR2: SGHTA and FQGTGA. V shed 5 bases, J shed 2 bases, and the junction held 5 bases outside the gene matches.

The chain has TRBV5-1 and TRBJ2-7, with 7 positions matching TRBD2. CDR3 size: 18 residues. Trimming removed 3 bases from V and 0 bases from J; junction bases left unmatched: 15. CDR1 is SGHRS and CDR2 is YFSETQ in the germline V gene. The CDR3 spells CASSSRIRGSGASYEQYF. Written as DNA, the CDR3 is TGCGCCAGCAGCTCACGCATCCGGGGAAGCGGGGCCTCCTACGAGCAGTACTTC.

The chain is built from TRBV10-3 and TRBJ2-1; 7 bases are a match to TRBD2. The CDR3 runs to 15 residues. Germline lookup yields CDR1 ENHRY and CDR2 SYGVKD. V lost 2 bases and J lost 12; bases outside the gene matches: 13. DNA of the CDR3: TGTGCCATCAGTGAGGAGAGCGGGACCATCCAAGGGCAGTTCTTC. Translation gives CAISEESGTIQGQFF.

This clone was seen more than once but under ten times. The CDR3 bases are TGTGCCAGCCATAGGTCGACAGGGGCCCAGGGTGAGCAGTTCTTC. Encoded protein: CASHRSTGAQGEQFF. The chain couples TRBV28 to TRBJ2-1; 8 bases are a match to TRBD1. This CDR3 has 15 residues. Trimming cost V 8 bases and J 9 bases; bases outside gene matches: 15. Germline assignment: CDR1 MDHEN and CDR2 SYDVKM.